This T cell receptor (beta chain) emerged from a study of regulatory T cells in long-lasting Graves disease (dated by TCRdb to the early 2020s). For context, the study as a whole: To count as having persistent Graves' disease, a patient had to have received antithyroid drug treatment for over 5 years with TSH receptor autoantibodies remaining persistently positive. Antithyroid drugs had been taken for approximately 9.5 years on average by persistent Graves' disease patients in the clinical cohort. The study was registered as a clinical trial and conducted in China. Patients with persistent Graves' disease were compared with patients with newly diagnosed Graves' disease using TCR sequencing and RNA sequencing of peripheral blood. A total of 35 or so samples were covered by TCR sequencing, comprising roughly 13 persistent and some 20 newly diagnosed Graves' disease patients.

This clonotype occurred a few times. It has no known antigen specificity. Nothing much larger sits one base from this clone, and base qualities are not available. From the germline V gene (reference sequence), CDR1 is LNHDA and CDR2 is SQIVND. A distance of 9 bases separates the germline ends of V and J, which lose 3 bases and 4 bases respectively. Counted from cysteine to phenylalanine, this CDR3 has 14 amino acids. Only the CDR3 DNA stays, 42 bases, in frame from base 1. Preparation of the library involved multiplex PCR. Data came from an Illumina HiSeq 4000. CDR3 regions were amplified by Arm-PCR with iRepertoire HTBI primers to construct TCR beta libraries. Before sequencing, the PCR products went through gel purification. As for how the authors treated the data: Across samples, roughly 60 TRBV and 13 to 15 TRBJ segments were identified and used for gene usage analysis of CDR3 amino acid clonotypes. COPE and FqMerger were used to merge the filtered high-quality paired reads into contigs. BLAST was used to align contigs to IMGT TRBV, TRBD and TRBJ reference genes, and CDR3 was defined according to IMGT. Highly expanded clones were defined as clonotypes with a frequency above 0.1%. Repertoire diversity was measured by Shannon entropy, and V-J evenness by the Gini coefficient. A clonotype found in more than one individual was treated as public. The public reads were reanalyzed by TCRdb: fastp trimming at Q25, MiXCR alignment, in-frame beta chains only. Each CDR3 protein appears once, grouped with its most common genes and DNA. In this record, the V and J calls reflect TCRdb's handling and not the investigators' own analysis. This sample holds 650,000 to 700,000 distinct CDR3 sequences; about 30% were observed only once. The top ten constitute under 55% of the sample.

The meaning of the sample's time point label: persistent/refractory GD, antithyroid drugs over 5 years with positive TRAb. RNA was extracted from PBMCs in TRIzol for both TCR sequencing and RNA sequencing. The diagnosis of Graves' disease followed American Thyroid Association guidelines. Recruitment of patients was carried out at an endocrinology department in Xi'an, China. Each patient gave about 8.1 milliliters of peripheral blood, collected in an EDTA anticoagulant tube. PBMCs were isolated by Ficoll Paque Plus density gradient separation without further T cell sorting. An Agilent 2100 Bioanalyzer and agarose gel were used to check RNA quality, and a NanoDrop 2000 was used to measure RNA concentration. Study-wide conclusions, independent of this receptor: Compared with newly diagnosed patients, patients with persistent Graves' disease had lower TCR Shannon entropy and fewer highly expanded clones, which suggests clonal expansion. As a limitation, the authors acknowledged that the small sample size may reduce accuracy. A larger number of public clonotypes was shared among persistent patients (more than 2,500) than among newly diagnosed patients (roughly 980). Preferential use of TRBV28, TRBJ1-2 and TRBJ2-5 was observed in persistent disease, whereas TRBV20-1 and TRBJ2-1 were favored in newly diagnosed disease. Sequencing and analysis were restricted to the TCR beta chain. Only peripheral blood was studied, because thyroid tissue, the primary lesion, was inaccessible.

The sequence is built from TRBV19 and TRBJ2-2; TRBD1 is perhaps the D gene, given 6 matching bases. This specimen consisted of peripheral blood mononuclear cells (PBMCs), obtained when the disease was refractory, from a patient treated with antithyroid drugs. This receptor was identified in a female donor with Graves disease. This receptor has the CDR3 CASSMKTGTGELFF. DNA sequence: TGTGCCAGTAGTATGAAGACAGGCACCGGGGAGCTGTTTTTT.